This T cell receptor beta chain came from a study of radiotherapy plus CTLA-4 blockade in lung cancer. V shed 1 base and J shed 1 base, with 12 bases lying between them. The CDR3 is made up of 16 amino acids. Germline V gene sequence: CDR1 SNHLY, CDR2 FYNNEI. Some clones are missing from TCRdb's copy, which holds only in-frame ones; the method was immunoSEQ multiplex PCR. Among about 100,000 clones listed, under 90% were seen once. The V call is TRBV2, the J call TRBJ2-3; D possibly uses TRBD1 or TRBD2 (6 bases each). The source was peripheral blood, collected from a patient treated with radiotherapy plus ipilimumab. The sequence was collected from a human donor with non-small cell lung cancer who had stable disease on radiotherapy plus ipilimumab. Here the CDR3 DNA reads TGTGCCAGCAGTGAAGGGTGGGGGGCTGGCACAGATACGCAGTATTTT. Translation: CASSEGWGAGTDTQYF.